This T cell receptor beta chain came from a study of naive and memory T cell subsets. The germline gives CDR1 SQVTM, CDR2 ANQGSEA. V lost 3 bases to trimming and J lost 0 bases, with 2 bases between them. The CDR3 is 12 residues long. Study-level results: Naive and memory subsets had different power law exponents for TCR abundance. A few larger clonotypes appeared in naive repertoires, especially CD8, possibly memory cells re-expressing CD45RA.

An equimolar mix of two oligonucleotides served as the beta constant-region primer for TRBC1 and TRBC2. Ligated cDNA was amplified by four rounds of PCR with nested alpha and beta constant-region primers and SP2. Ligation attached a single-stranded oligonucleotide with a 12-nucleotide UMI and the SP2 primer to the cDNA 3' end. TCRdb analysed the UMI-ligation and nested PCR reads with MiXCR anew, one entry per CDR3 protein. The table includes roughly 97,000 distinct CDR3 sequences, 14% detected once. This clonotype was recorded many times. Its antigen is still unknown. The specimen sequenced was naive CD8+ T cells from blood. The sequence derives from a human donor in good health. This sequence joins TRBV29-1 and TRBJ2-2; D not certain. The CDR3 nucleotides read TGCAGCGTTGACTCGAACACCGGGGAGCTGTTTTTT. Protein: CSVDSNTGELFF.